This paragraph covers one TCR beta chain sequence. Its specificity is unknown. Produced via immunoSEQ multiplex PCR; TCRdb's table is partial and in-frame only. Here the sample spans 120,000 to 150,000 clones, approximately 86% being singletons. The sample belongs to a study of cytomegalovirus exposure and HLA in healthy donors. Study outcomes and limitations: In vitro testing confirmed a few CMV-associated chains as specific for CMV antigens. The study designated roughly 150 TCR beta chains cytomegalovirus-associated.

CDR3 size: 17 residues. Losses at the gene ends were 1 base for V and 2 bases for J; bases not matched to a gene: 10. CDR1 is SEHNR, CDR2 FQNEAQ, per germline (reference sequence). Material: PBMCs. The source of this sequence is a man in his late teens or twenties in good health and CMV-seropositive. This chain joins TRBV7-9 and TRBJ1-1, with 7 bases matching TRBD1. The CDR3 spells CASSLGVIGTVNTEAFF. In nucleotides, the CDR3 is TGTGCCAGCAGCTTAGGGGTGATCGGGACAGTCAACACTGAAGCTTTCTTT.